Here is one T cell receptor (beta chain) with its context. The target of this receptor is not known. No base qualities exist here, and no much larger clone lies one base off it. The junction shows trimming of 3 bases on V and 2 bases on J, and the gene matches do not reach 4 bases of it. From its cysteine to its phenylalanine, the CDR3 spans 16 amino acids. Only the CDR3 portion is preserved as DNA: 48 bases, with reading frame beginning at the first base. CDR1 SGDLS and CDR2 YYNGEE were looked up in the germline V gene. This sample is drawn from a study of shared T cell receptors in the human thymus (TCRdb year 2021). Regarding the research as a whole: The study investigated the way shared, self-reactive T-cell receptor alpha chains are produced in the human thymus.

Receptor libraries were prepared by the immunoSEQ multiplex PCR assay. TCRdb mirrors the immuneACCESS table, restricted to in-frame sequences. Some clones are absent from its copies; in checked studies, under half trace to an unresolved V gene, and the reason for the others is unknown. This sample holds approximately 760,000 clones; over 75% were observed only once. The top ten clonotypes cover around 0.0094% of the sample. The data also belong to a second study, concerning human thymus T cells. The second study also describes: In Finland, the donors were immunologically healthy infants who were having open corrective cardiac surgery for congenital heart defects. Thymus tissue was collected as surgical resects that were removed during corrective cardiac surgery. Usage of V and J gene segments appeared to be biased in both the thymic and the peripheral blood repertoires. Highly overlapping thymic TCR repertoires among unrelated individuals were reported in the related research. The study used about eight infant thymus samples plus four related peripheral blood samples to characterize TCR alpha and beta repertoires. The cohort included more than five male and a couple of female infants, with donor ages spanning 7 to 244 days. Thymocytes were released mechanically from tissue and stored at -70 °C as pellets of about 9.5-32 million cells. A QIAsymphony instrument was used to extract genomic DNA from the frozen cell pellets. The immunoSEQ multiplex PCR assay was used to amplify the TCRB and TCRAD loci from a standardized quantity of quality-controlled genomic DNA. Amplicons spanned the V(D)J region at a length sufficient to cover the CDR3 and identify V and J genes. Through the commercial immunoSEQ service, the amplicons were sequenced on an Illumina platform. Corrections for primer bias and sequencing errors followed previously described methods, while TCRAD and TCRB definitions were based on the IMGT database. Repertoires were analysed with immunoSEQ Analyzer 3.0 and VDJTools, covering basic statistics, V/J segment usage, diversity estimates, rarefaction and pairwise overlap. Diversity was estimated with Chao1, ChaoE, Efron-Thisted, Shannon and inverse Simpson indices, and also on datasets down-sampled to the smallest sample. Repertoire overlap was assessed by strict matching of CDR3 nucleotide sequence, V gene and J gene, and clustering was done by Jaccard-based multidimensional scaling. On average, thymus samples yielded around 800,000 unique TCRB clonotypes, whereas blood samples yielded around 88,000.

The V and J genes are TRBV9 and TRBJ1-4, with 10 bases matching TRBD1. The sample consisted of thymocytes. This sequence was found in a girl under three years old with a congenital heart defect. Donor details come from another sample of the same person, matched by shared clones. The CDR3 region: CASSEDRGRTNEKLFF. The nucleotide sequence is given as TGTGCCAGCAGCGAAGACAGGGGGCGGACTAATGAAAAACTGTTTTTT.